These 4 T cell receptor beta chains share one sample of origin, sequenced in a study of radiotherapy plus CTLA-4 blockade in lung cancer. Produced via immunoSEQ multiplex PCR; TCRdb's table is partial and in-frame only. The sample shows 50,000 to 85,000 clones, approximately 83% of them seen only once. Sequencing was performed on peripheral blood, taken from a patient treated with radiotherapy plus ipilimumab. The receptors derive from a human donor with non-small cell lung cancer who had a partial response to radiotherapy plus ipilimumab.

This clone has a single count. Other nucleotide sequences from this sample produce the same CDR3. The J gene is TRBJ1-3, the V gene TRBV9; no definite D call. CDR1 SGDLS and CDR2 YYNGEE come from the germline V gene. The CDR3 spans 16 residues. The V and J ends lost 0 bases and 1 base respectively, with 11 bases between them. The DNA for the CDR3 is TGTGCCAGCAGCGTAGCATTGGCCGGGTCTGGAAACACCATATATTTT. Amino acids: CASSVALAGSGNTIYF.

The rearrangement links TRBV29-1 to TRBJ2-5; 7 bases line up with TRBD2. This CDR3 has 10 amino acids. V lost 7 bases to trimming and J lost 5 bases; unmatched junction nucleotides: 1. Per germline, CDR1 SQVTM and CDR2 ANQGSEA. The CDR3: CSAGGETQYF. For the CDR3, the DNA is TGCAGCGCCGGGGGGGAGACCCAGTACTTC.

The chain has TRBV9 and TRBJ2-3, with 11 bases aligning to TRBD2. There are 17 residues in the CDR3. The trim removed 1 base at V and 0 bases at J, leaving 4 bases unmatched. Looked up from germline, CDR1 is SGDLS and CDR2 is YYNGEE. CDR3 coding DNA: TGTGCCAGCAGCGTAACTTTAGCGGGAGGGAGCACAGATACGCAGTATTTT. It encodes CASSVTLAGGSTDTQYF.

The chain couples TRBV7-8 to TRBJ2-7; 9 bases are a match to TRBD1. CDR3 length: 15 residues. Per the germline V gene, CDR1 is SGHVS and CDR2 is FQNEAQ. Unmatched junction bases numbered 3, after V lost 1 base and J lost 2 bases. The CDR3: CASSLVGTGTYEQYF. Written as DNA, the CDR3 is TGTGCCAGCAGCTTAGTGGGGACAGGGACCTACGAGCAGTACTTC.